This record looks at one TCR beta chain sequence and its context. This sample was included in a study of T-cell memory formation after mild COVID-19. TCRdb independently ran MiXCR on the 5' RACE reads; one entry per CDR3 protein. This sample has hundreds of thousands of distinct CDR3 sequences, with 15% to 20% found just once. This TCR came from a man between 18 and 29 years old who had mild COVID-19 (a few samples of this study predate the infection). Cell type and time point are not known. Material for sequencing was PBMCs or a T cell subset sorted from them (not recorded which).

The CDR3: CASSETGAGSTQYF. The CDR3 DNA reads as TGTGCCAGCAGTGAGACGGGGGCCGGAAGTACGCAGTATTTT. J is TRBJ2-3 and V is TRBV2, with D possibly called TRBD1 or TRBD2 (6 bases each). The length of the CDR3 is 14 residues. Looked up from germline, CDR1 is SNHLY and CDR2 is FYNNEI. Trimming removed 3 bases at V and 8 bases at J, with 15 bases between.